The 31 T cell receptor beta chains reported below all come from one sample, sequenced in a study of CD8 T cells in Susac syndrome (dated by TCRdb to the late 2010s). Library preparation used the immunoSEQ multiplex PCR assay. RNA was extracted using the RNeasy kit, and roughly 0.5 to 1 ug of the RNA was reverse transcribed with random hexamers. TCRdb redid the processing of the public reads, applying fastp at Q25 and MiXCR, and retained in-frame beta chains. When rows share a CDR3 protein, they turn into one entry using the most common DNA and genes. A total of roughly 330,000 distinct CDR3 sequences appear in this sample, around 90% of them only once. The top ten clones comprise 0.065% of the sample. Input material: CD4+ T cells from PBMCs. These receptors were obtained from a human donor with multiple sclerosis.

The chain couples TRBV19 to TRBJ1-1; D is unresolved. V was trimmed by 5 bases and J by 0 bases, leaving 7 bases between them. The germline gives CDR1 LNHDA, CDR2 SQIVND (reference sequence). CDR3 size: 13 residues. DNA for the CDR3: TGTGCCAGTAGTTCCCAAATGAACACTGAAGCTTTCTTT. Its protein is CASSSQMNTEAFF.

The rearrangement joins TRBV3-1 to TRBJ2-1, with a possible D match to TRBD2 (7 bases). Germline CDR1 and CDR2: LGHDT and YNNKEL (reference sequence). The CDR3 is 12 residues long. Trimming shortened V by 0 bases and J by 12 bases, and 9 bases separated the two germline ends. In nucleotides, the CDR3 is TGTGCCAGCAGCCAAGATAGGGGGGGGCAGTTCTTC. Encoded protein: CASSQDRGGQFF.

This clonotype came up once. CDR3 bases: TGTGCCAGCAGCCAATTACTAGCGGGAACAAGCTCTACCTACGAGCAGTACTTC. Protein product: CASSQLLAGTSSTYEQYF. The genes are TRBV4-2 and TRBJ2-7; TRBD2 agrees at 10 bases. The J segment lost 2 bases and the V segment lost 2 bases, leaving 12 bases of the junction unmatched. The CDR3 loop spans 18 amino acids. Germline values: CDR1 LGHNA, CDR2 YNFKEQ.

V usage is TRBV7-6 and J usage is TRBJ2-7; 9 bases are shared with TRBD1. The J segment lost 6 bases and the V segment lost 3 bases, leaving 6 bases of the junction unmatched. Germline V gene data show CDR1 as SGHVS and CDR2 as FNYEAQ. This CDR3 is built from 14 residues. As DNA, the CDR3 is TGTGCCAGCAGCTTCTCGGGACAGGGAGCCGAGCAGTACTTC. Encoded protein: CASSFSGQGAEQYF.

V gene TRBV9 combines with J gene TRBJ2-5; weak D call: TRBD1 (5 bases). There are 16 residues in the CDR3. Germline CDR1 is SGDLS and CDR2 is YYNGEE. The V and J ends lost 1 base and 4 bases respectively, with 17 bases between them. CDR3 in amino acids: CASSVQGAVGAETQYF. CDR3 in DNA: TGTGCCAGCAGCGTACAAGGGGCGGTTGGGGCAGAGACCCAGTACTTC.

The chain joins TRBV2 to TRBJ2-3, with TRBD2 matching over 11 bases. The germline V gene has CDR1 SNHLY and CDR2 FYNNEI. The CDR3 runs to 15 residues. V gave up 7 bases and J gave up 2 bases; unmatched junction bases: 5. DNA of the CDR3: TGTGCCAGCAATCCTAGCGGGAGGCCCACAGATACGCAGTATTTT. It encodes CASNPSGRPTDTQYF.

The CDR3 region has the DNA TGTGCCAGTAGTATACAGGGCAGGGTCCGAGTCACTGAAGCTTTCTTT. As protein: CASSIQGRVRVTEAFF. This rearrangement joins TRBV19 to TRBJ1-1; a weak D match, TRBD1 (5 bases). Looked up from germline, CDR1 is LNHDA and CDR2 is SQIVND (reference sequence). Trimming stripped 2 bases from V and 4 bases from J, with 17 bases between. The CDR3 consists of 16 residues. The entire variable domain, with the rest obtained from reference TRBV19 and TRBJ1-1, is as follows: DGGITQSPKYLFRKEGQNVTLSCEQNLNHDAMYWYRQDPGQGLRLIYYSQIVNDFQKGDIAEGYSVSREKKESFPLTVTSAQKNPTAFYLCASSIQGRVRVTEAFFGQGTRLTVV.

The rearrangement links TRBV10-3 to TRBJ2-3, with a possible D match to TRBD1 (6 bases). The CDR3 runs to 13 residues. CDR1 is ENHRY, CDR2 SYGVKD, per germline. Trimming left V 6 bases short and J 4 bases short, with 11 bases between. CDR3 nucleotides: TGTGCCATCAGCACAGGGCCGGCAGATACGCAGTATTTT. Protein: CAISTGPADTQYF.

The chain joins TRBV3-1 to TRBJ1-5, with unresolved D. Germline loops: CDR1 LGHDT, CDR2 YNNKEL (reference sequence). This CDR3 has 13 amino acids. Trimming cost V 0 bases and J 4 bases, with 4 bases left between them. The CDR3 coding sequence is TGTGCCAGCAGCCAAGATGTGAATCAGCCCCAGCATTTT. Protein product: CASSQDVNQPQHF.

This clonotype was picked up one time. CDR3 amino acids: CASSYLAGGHTGELFF. The CDR3 nucleotides are TGTGCCAGCAGTTATCTAGCGGGTGGCCACACCGGGGAGCTGTTTTTT. This chain uses TRBV6-2 or TRBV6-3 with TRBJ2-2; the match to TRBD2 covers 8 bases. V shed 3 bases, J shed 3 bases, and the junction held 6 bases outside the gene matches. Germline CDR1 MNHEY, CDR2 SVGEGT. The CDR3 totals 16 residues.

This chain connects TRBV12-3 or TRBV12-4 to TRBJ2-4; unclear D gene. This CDR3 is 17 amino acids long. Trimming removed 5 bases at V and 0 bases at J, with 17 bases between. The CDR3 reads CASSRLQLAVAKNIQYF. The CDR3 DNA reads TGTGCCAGCAGTCGACTCCAGTTGGCTGTAGCCAAAAACATTCAGTACTTC.

This chain uses TRBV5-6 with TRBJ1-1; 9 bases are a match to TRBD1. J lost 5 bases, V lost 3 bases, and 11 bases had no gene match. This CDR3 is 16 amino acids long. Germline CDR1 reads SGHDT; CDR2 reads YYEEEE. CDR3 nucleotide sequence: TGTGCCAGCAGCTCGTTGGGTGGACAGGGGTGGACTGAAGCTTTCTTT. Its translation: CASSSLGGQGWTEAFF.

This sequence joins TRBV7-8 and TRBJ2-1; a weak D match, TRBD2 (5 bases). The CDR3 totals 14 residues. Germline lookup yields CDR1 SGHVS and CDR2 FQNEAQ. Trimming pared 7 bases from V and 0 bases from J, leaving 10 bases between. Here the CDR3 reads CASIEGTSYNEQFF. CDR3 DNA sequence: TGTGCCAGCATCGAGGGAACCTCCTACAATGAGCAGTTCTTC. Looking up the rest from reference TRBV7-8 and TRBJ2-1 gives the full variable domain: GAGVSQSPRYKVAKRGQDVALRCDPISGHVSLFWYQQALGQGPEFLTYFQNEAQLDKSGLPSDRFFAERPEGSVSTLKIQRTQQEDSAVYLCASIEGTSYNEQFFGPGTRLTVL.

The chain is built from TRBV20-1 and TRBJ2-1; 10 nucleotides agree with TRBD1. V lost 7 bases, J lost 8 bases, and 5 bases stayed unmatched. This CDR3 spans 12 amino acids. CDR1 and CDR2 (germline): DFQATT, SNEGSKA (reference sequence). The CDR3 reads CSVWDRGDEQFF. The CDR3 DNA is TGCAGTGTCTGGGACAGGGGAGATGAGCAGTTCTTC.

The chain combines TRBV7-2 with TRBJ1-1, with D uncertain. CDR1 is SGHTA, CDR2 FQGNSA, per germline. V was cut by 5 bases and J by 2 bases, with 15 bases left in between. The CDR3 loop spans 15 amino acids. CDR3 sequence reads: CASSGGHTLNTEAFF. CDR3 coding DNA: TGTGCCAGCAGCGGAGGTCACACTTTAAACACTGAAGCTTTCTTT.

The chain carries TRBV11-2 and TRBJ2-1, with 9 bases that match TRBD2. Germline V lookup: CDR1 SGHAT, CDR2 FQNNGV. The CDR3 totals 15 residues. The J segment lost 7 bases and the V segment lost 5 bases, leaving 9 bases of the junction unmatched. CDR3 coding DNA: TGTGCCAGCAGCGCTCCCGGGACTAGCTGGAATGAGCAGTTCTTC. Its translation: CASSAPGTSWNEQFF. The full variable domain, in which reference TRBV11-2 and TRBJ2-1 provide the parts outside the CDR3, is EAGVAQSPRYKIIEKRQSVAFWCNPISGHATLYWYQQILGQGPKLLIQFQNNGVVDDSQLPKDRFSAERLKGVDSTLKIQPAKLEDSAVYLCASSAPGTSWNEQFFGPGTRLTVL.

The chain is built from TRBV12-3 or TRBV12-4 and TRBJ1-2; possibly TRBD1 for D (6 bases). The CDR3 covers 13 residues. V was cut by 8 bases and J by 8 bases, with 18 bases left in between. CDR3 residues: CASLLWGRGGYTF. Written as DNA, the CDR3 is TGTGCCAGCCTATTATGGGGGCGGGGAGGCTACACCTTC.

This chain connects TRBV6-5 to TRBJ2-3; D may be TRBD2 (7 bases). The CDR3 has 13 residues. Germline loops: CDR1 MNHEY, CDR2 SVGAGI. V was trimmed by 11 bases and J by 5 bases, leaving 17 bases between them. Here the CDR3 DNA reads TGTGCCTCCGTCGGGGGAGGGGGAGATACGCAGTATTTT. It yields the protein CASVGGGGDTQYF.

V usage is TRBV5-1 and J usage is TRBJ2-2; no firm D call. The CDR3 sequence is 14 residues long. With 0 bases removed from V and 6 bases from J, the gap between germline ends came to 9 bases. CDR1 is SGHRS, CDR2 YFSETQ, per germline. The CDR3 spells CASSLVPLSGELFF. In DNA form, the CDR3 reads TGCGCCAGCAGCTTGGTACCGCTCTCCGGGGAGCTGTTTTTT. Using reference TRBV5-1 and TRBJ2-2 for the parts outside the CDR3, the full variable domain is KAGVTQTPRYLIKTRGQQVTLSCSPISGHRSVSWYQQTPGQGLQFLFEYFSETQRNKGNFPGRFSGRQFSNSRSEMNVSTLELGDSALYLCASSLVPLSGELFFGEGSRLTVL.

The chain recombines TRBV29-1 with TRBJ1-2; 9 bases are a match to TRBD1. Trimming removed 7 bases from V and 8 bases from J; junction bases left unmatched: 11. Germline V gene sequence: CDR1 SQVTM, CDR2 ANQGSEA. The CDR3 contains 13 residues. The CDR3 is CSADHRGPWGYTF. The CDR3 DNA reads TGCAGCGCCGACCACAGGGGGCCTTGGGGCTACACCTTC.

In DNA form, the CDR3 reads TGCAGCGTTCATGCCCAGGGGGCGAATCTCTATGGCTACACCTTC. Its protein is CSVHAQGANLYGYTF. The chain uses TRBV29-1 and TRBJ1-2, with TRBD1 matching 8 bases. This CDR3 has 15 residues. From germline, CDR1 is SQVTM and CDR2 ANQGSEA. J gave up 4 bases and V 5 bases, and 12 bases lay outside the gene matches.

The chain links TRBV12-3 or TRBV12-4 to TRBJ2-5, with D uncertain. V lost 4 bases to trimming and J lost 7 bases, with 16 bases between them. CDR3 length: 14 amino acids. The CDR3 here is CASSSHSPLGTQYF. The CDR3 DNA is TGTGCCAGCAGTTCACACAGCCCACTTGGGACCCAGTACTTC.

J is TRBJ1-3 and V is TRBV20-1; D gene ambiguous. Germline assignment: CDR1 DFQATT and CDR2 SNEGSKA (reference sequence). V was trimmed by 4 bases and J by 4 bases, leaving 11 bases between them. The CDR3 sequence is 13 residues long. The CDR3 bases are TGCAGTGCTAAGTCCGGATTCGGAAACACCATATATTTT. This encodes CSAKSGFGNTIYF.

The sample holds one count of this clonotype. The genes are TRBV6-2 or TRBV6-3 and TRBJ2-7; 7 positions agree with TRBD1. This CDR3 has 11 residues. J was trimmed by 3 bases and V by 11 bases; bases with no gene match: 4. Germline V lookup: CDR1 MNHEY, CDR2 SVGEGT. The CDR3 region has the DNA TGTGCCTGCGGACAGGTCTACGAGCAGTACTTC. This codes for CACGQVYEQYF.

This chain links TRBV6-5 with TRBJ1-1; TRBD1 matches at 12 bases. Germline-derived CDR1 and CDR2 are MNHEY and SVGAGI. The trim removed 0 bases at V and 2 bases at J, leaving 1 base unmatched. The CDR3 loop spans 16 amino acids. In DNA form, the CDR3 reads TGTGCCAGCAGTTACTCGGGACAGGGGGCCAACACTGAAGCTTTCTTT. Its protein product is CASSYSGQGANTEAFF.

This sequence joins TRBV5-1 and TRBJ2-5, with TRBD2 matching over 8 bases. V lost 0 bases, J lost 2 bases, and 9 bases stayed unmatched. The length of the CDR3 is 17 residues. From germline, CDR1 is SGHRS and CDR2 YFSETQ. CDR3: CASSLALGGGNQETQYF. CDR3 nucleotides: TGCGCCAGCAGCTTGGCCTTGGGCGGGGGGAATCAAGAGACCCAGTACTTC.

This chain links TRBV5-6 with TRBJ1-2; D remains ambiguous. The germline V and J ends were trimmed by 0 bases and 6 bases, with 12 bases remaining between them. This CDR3 contains 14 residues. Germline values: CDR1 SGHDT, CDR2 YYEEEE. For the CDR3, the DNA is TGTGCCAGCAGCTTGGGCTTGGTCCCGCATGGCTACACCTTC. Its translation is CASSLGLVPHGYTF.

The chain uses TRBV6-5 and TRBJ1-2; tentatively, D is TRBD1 (6 bases). Looked up from germline, CDR1 is MNHEY and CDR2 is SVGAGI. Deletions cut 2 bases from V and 4 bases from J, with 11 bases between. This CDR3 has 14 amino acids. The CDR3 sequence is CASSYGGQSYGYTF. The CDR3 bases are TGTGCCAGCAGTTACGGGGGGCAAAGCTATGGCTACACCTTC.

V usage is TRBV15 and J usage is TRBJ2-7, with D perhaps TRBD2 (5 bases). Germline CDR1 reads LNHNV; CDR2 reads YYDKDF (reference sequence). Trimming pared 0 bases from V and 1 base from J, leaving 10 bases between. The CDR3 spans 15 residues. Here the CDR3 reads CATSRDRAVSYEQYF. As DNA, the CDR3 is TGTGCCACCAGCAGAGATCGAGCGGTATCCTACGAGCAGTACTTC.

This chain links TRBV6-5 with TRBJ1-5; D unclear. Trimming left V 3 bases short and J 2 bases short, with 11 bases between. The germline V gene has CDR1 MNHEY and CDR2 SVGAGI. The CDR3 contains 15 residues. Here the CDR3 reads CASSYSSRGNQPQHF. The CDR3 DNA sequence: TGTGCCAGCAGTTATTCCAGTAGAGGCAATCAGCCCCAGCATTTT.

The chain employs TRBV5-4 and TRBJ2-1; the match to TRBD2 covers 11 bases. This CDR3 region has 14 residues. CDR1 and CDR2 (germline): SGHNT, YYREEE (reference sequence). With 4 bases clipped from V and 4 bases from J, the junction kept 1 base outside the gene matches. The CDR3 DNA reads as TGTGCCAGCAGCCGACTAGCGGGGTACAATGAGCAGTTCTTC. Translation gives CASSRLAGYNEQFF.